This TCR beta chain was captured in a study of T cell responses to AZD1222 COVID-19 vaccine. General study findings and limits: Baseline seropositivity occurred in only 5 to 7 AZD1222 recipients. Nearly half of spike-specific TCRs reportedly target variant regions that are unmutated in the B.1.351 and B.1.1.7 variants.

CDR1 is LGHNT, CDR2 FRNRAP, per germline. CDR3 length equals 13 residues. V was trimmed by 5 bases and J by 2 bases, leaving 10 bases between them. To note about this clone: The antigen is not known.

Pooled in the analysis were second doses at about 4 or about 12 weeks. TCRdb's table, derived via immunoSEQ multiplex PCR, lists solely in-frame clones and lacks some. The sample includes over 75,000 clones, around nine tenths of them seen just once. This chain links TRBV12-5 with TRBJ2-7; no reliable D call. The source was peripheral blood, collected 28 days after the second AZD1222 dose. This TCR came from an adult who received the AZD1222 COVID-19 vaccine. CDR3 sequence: CASGPPWAYEQYF. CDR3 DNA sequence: TGTGCTAGTGGTCCTCCCTGGGCCTACGAGCAGTACTTC.